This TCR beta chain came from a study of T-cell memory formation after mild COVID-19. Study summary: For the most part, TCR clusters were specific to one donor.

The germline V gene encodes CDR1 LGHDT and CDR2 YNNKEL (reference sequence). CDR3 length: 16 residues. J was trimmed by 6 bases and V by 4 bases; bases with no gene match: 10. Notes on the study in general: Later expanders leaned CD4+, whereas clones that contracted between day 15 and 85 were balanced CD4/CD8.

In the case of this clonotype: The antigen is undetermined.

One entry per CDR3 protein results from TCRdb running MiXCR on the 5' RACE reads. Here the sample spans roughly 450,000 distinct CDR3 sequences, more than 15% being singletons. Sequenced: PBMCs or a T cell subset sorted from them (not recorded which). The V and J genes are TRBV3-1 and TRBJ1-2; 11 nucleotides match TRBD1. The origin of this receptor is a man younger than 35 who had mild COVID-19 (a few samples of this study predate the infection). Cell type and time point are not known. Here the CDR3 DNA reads TGTGCCAGCAGCCGGGACAGGGGGAGCTTAGGTGATGGCTACACCTTC. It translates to CASSRDRGSLGDGYTF.